Listed below are T cell receptor beta chains from one sample, sequenced in a study of shared clonotypes between healthy human individuals. The method was immunoSEQ multiplex PCR; TCRdb's version includes in-frame clones alone and lacks a portion of them. This sample has about 2.2 million clones, with 80% to 95% found just once. Sequencing was carried out using naive CD8+ T cells from PBMCs. Receptors originate from a man between 18 and 29 years old in good health. Some clones in this sample may be carry-over from other donors' samples. Each CDR3 is given with its conserved first and last residue. A D gene is named only where the DNA matches it firmly. Clone size is given for some rows only: seen once, a few or many times, or a class if the clone is expanded.

V	size	J	D	DNA	CDR3
TRBV18	-	TRBJ1-1	TRBD1	TGTGCCAGCTCACCCTCTCGACAGGGGAGCATCACTGAAGCTTTCTTT	CASSPSRQGSITEAFF
TRBV6-6	once	TRBJ2-1	-	TGTGCCAGCAGATTACTAAATGAGCAGTTCTTC	CASRLLNEQFF
TRBV7-9	-	TRBJ1-2	-	TGTGCCAGCAGCTTAGGGGAAGCCGCTTACTATGGCTACACCTTC	CASSLGEAAYYGYTF
TRBV5-4	-	TRBJ1-2	-	TGTGCCAGCAGCACAGCGGGGCTCGTTGGCTACACCTTC	CASSTAGLVGYTF
TRBV7-3	-	TRBJ1-1	-	TGTGCCAGCAGCTTAATAGGGGGGGCCCCGGGCACTGAAGCTTTCTTT	CASSLIGGAPGTEAFF
TRBV27	-	TRBJ1-2	-	TGTGCCAGCAGTTTAAATCGGGGGGCCATGGGTGGCTACACCTTC	CASSLNRGAMGGYTF
TRBV7-9	-	TRBJ2-5	-	TGTGCCAGCAGCTTACGACAGGGGAGGGGTCAAGAGACCCAGTACTTC	CASSLRQGRGQETQYF
TRBV7-3	once	TRBJ2-1	-	TGTGCCAGCAGCTTATCGGGGATTAAGAGCAATGAGCAGTTCTTC	CASSLSGIKSNEQFF
TRBV11-3	-	TRBJ2-3	-	TGTGCCAGCAGCTTAAATCCGGGGGGCACAGATACGCAGTATTTT	CASSLNPGGTDTQYF
TRBV15	-	TRBJ1-6	TRBD1	TGTGCCACCACCAGCGGGACAGGGGCGTCCCCGACCCACTTT	CATTSGTGASPTHF
TRBV7-8	-	TRBJ1-1	-	TGTGCCAGCAGCTTAGGGTACCAAACTGAAGCTTTCTTT	CASSLGYQTEAFF
TRBV4-2	-	TRBJ2-7	TRBD2	TGTGCCAGCAGCCAAGAAAGCGGGAGTATCACCTACGAGCAGTACTTC	CASSQESGSITYEQYF
TRBV7-9	-	TRBJ1-1	TRBD1	TGTGCCAGCAGCTCACAGGGGGAAGCTTTCTTT	CASSSQGEAFF
TRBV19	-	TRBJ1-1	-	TGTGCCAGTATACTGGGGATGGGTACTGAAGCTTTCTTT	CASILGMGTEAFF
TRBV19	-	TRBJ1-1	-	TGTGCCAGTAGTGTAACAGGGATCACTGAAGCTTTCTTT	CASSVTGITEAFF
TRBV7-9	-	TRBJ2-2	-	TGTGCCAGCAGCGCTCGGAAGAGGGGGACCGGGGAGCTGTTTTTT	CASSARKRGTGELFF
TRBV29-1	-	TRBJ2-5	TRBD1	TGCAGCGTTGTACGACAGGGCGCGATAGGAGAGACCCAGTACTTC	CSVVRQGAIGETQYF
TRBV11-2	-	TRBJ2-5	-	TGTGCCAGCAGCCCGCCAGGGGTGGGGCACCAAGAGACCCAGTACTTC	CASSPPGVGHQETQYF
TRBV25-1	-	TRBJ2-7	-	TGTGCCAGCAGTGATCGGGGGAACGGCTACGAGCAGTACTTC	CASSDRGNGYEQYF
TRBV5-4	-	TRBJ2-3	-	TGTGCCAGCAGCTTGTTTGGGCGGAGCACAGATACGCAGTATTTT	CASSLFGRSTDTQYF
TRBV27	-	TRBJ2-2	TRBD2	TGTGCCAGCAGTTTATCACTAGCGGGAGCGGTCGGGGAGCTGTTTTTT	CASSLSLAGAVGELFF
TRBV28	-	TRBJ2-7	-	TGTGCCAGCAGTGTAAAACAGGTGGTCGAGCAGTACTTC	CASSVKQVVEQYF
TRBV10-2	-	TRBJ2-7	TRBD2	TGCGCCAGCCTGGGGCTAGCGGGAGGGCTCGACATCTACGAGCAGTACTTC	CASLGLAGGLDIYEQYF
TRBV10-3	-	TRBJ2-5	TRBD1	TGTGCCATCAGTAAGACTGGACAGGCCTCGTACCAAGAGACCCAGTACTTC	CAISKTGQASYQETQYF
TRBV7-9	-	TRBJ1-1	-	TGTGCCAGCAGCTCACACTTGAACACTGAAGCTTTCTTT	CASSSHLNTEAFF
TRBV27	-	TRBJ2-7	TRBD2	TGTGCCAGCAGCCCTATACTAGCGGGAGGTTACGAGCAGTACTTC	CASSPILAGGYEQYF
TRBV27	-	TRBJ1-2	TRBD1	TGTGCCAGTAACCCTACCGGACAGGGAGCGCCGCATGGCTACACCTTC	CASNPTGQGAPHGYTF
TRBV7-9	-	TRBJ2-2	-	TGTGCCAGCAGCTTAGTTGAACCCGGAGTTCGTCCCAACACCGGGGAGCTGTTTTTT	CASSLVEPGVRPNTGELFF
TRBV19	-	TRBJ2-4	-	TGTGCCAGTAGTATACTGAGAGGGAGCGGTGACATTCAGTACTTC	CASSILRGSGDIQYF
TRBV9	-	TRBJ2-7	-	TGTGCCAGCAGCGTAGATCCTAGCTGGACCTACGAGCAGTACTTC	CASSVDPSWTYEQYF
TRBV29-1	-	TRBJ2-1	TRBD2	TGCAGCGTTGAACGGCGGGAGGGTTCGTATTACAATGAGCAGTTCTTC	CSVERREGSYYNEQFF
TRBV19	-	TRBJ2-2	TRBD2	TGTGCCAGTAGTATAGATCGGGAGGGGAGCGGGAGAAGCACCGGGGAGCTGTTTTTT	CASSIDREGSGRSTGELFF
TRBV6-5	-	TRBJ2-7	-	TGTGCCAGCAGTTACGGGCAGGGGCCCTACGAGCAGTACTTC	CASSYGQGPYEQYF